These 9 T cell receptor beta chains share one sample of origin, sequenced in a study of regulatory T cells in long-lasting Graves disease. Described time point: newly diagnosed GD, antithyroid drugs for less than 3 months. Researchers made the TCR library from RNA that was extracted from PBMCs. Investigators prepared the TCR beta libraries by applying iRepertoire HTBI primers and Arm-PCR of CDR3 regions. TCRdb reprocessed the multiplex PCR reads with MiXCR, giving one entry per CDR3 protein. This sample has fewer than 350,000 distinct CDR3 sequences, with 15% to 20% found just once. The sequenced sample was peripheral blood mononuclear cells (PBMCs), obtained at new diagnosis, from a patient treated with antithyroid drugs. The origin of the receptors is a female donor with Graves disease.

In the case of this clonotype: As the CDR3 is not closed by the conserved phenylalanine or tryptophan, this likely results from a read error. The DNA is omitted, as the CDR3 cannot be located on it reliably, and the CDR3 follows TCRdb's listing. The chain combines TRBV6-5 with TRBJ2-1; the tabulated D call, TRBD1, remains unverified against the DNA. The CDR3 has 11 residues if both end residues are counted. The V gene's germline CDR1 is MNHEY and CDR2 SVGAGI. CDR3 region: CASTYLGDLRL.

To note about this clonotype: A much larger clone differs from this one at a single base, so this may be a read error. V usage is TRBV6-1 and J usage is TRBJ2-4; 8 bases are shared with TRBD1. With the DNA end fitting TRBJ1-2 better, the J assignment may be wrong. Germline V gene data show CDR1 as MNHNS and CDR2 as SASEGT. This CDR3 region has 15 residues. CDR3 nucleotides: TGTGCCAGCAGTCGGAAACCCCAGGGGGCGCGCGGCTACACCTTC. Translation gives CASSRKPQGARGYTF.

This clonotype was recorded many times. J is TRBJ1-1 and V is TRBV5-1, with D possibly TRBD1 on 6 matching bases. This CDR3 contains 16 residues. V lost 0 bases and J lost 1, with 13 bases in between. The germline gives CDR1 SGHRS, CDR2 YFSETQ. The CDR3 DNA sequence: TGCGCCAGCAGCTTGGATCCGCGACAGGCGAACACTGAAGCTTTCTTT. Translated: CASSLDPRQANTEAFF.

This clonotype was picked up many times. The genes are TRBV28 and TRBJ2-3, with D possibly matching TRBD1 (5 bases). The V and J ends lost 6 bases and 1 base respectively, with 11 bases between them. CDR3 length: 14 residues. Germline CDR1 and CDR2: MDHEN and SYDVKM. The CDR3 protein is CASSTDSRTDTQYF. DNA for the CDR3: TGTGCCAGCAGCACCGACAGTCGCACAGATACGCAGTATTTT.

This clonotype has just a few counts. The chain joins TRBV6-2 or TRBV6-3 to TRBJ1-1, with D possibly being TRBD1 (5 bases). The CDR3 contains 13 residues. With 2 bases removed from V and 4 bases from J, the gap between germline ends came to 8 bases. Looked up from germline, CDR1 is MNHEY and CDR2 is SVGEGT. The CDR3 DNA sequence: TGTGCCAGCAGTTACCATGGGGGCACTGAAGCTTTCTTT. Its protein is CASSYHGGTEAFF.

Many counts were recorded for this clonotype. CDR3 amino acids: CASSPRDGYGYTF. The CDR3, as DNA: TGTGCCAGCAGTCCCCGGGACGGCTATGGCTACACCTTC. V usage is TRBV27 and J usage is TRBJ1-2, with D perhaps matching TRBD1 (5 bases). The CDR3 loop spans 13 amino acids. CDR1 and CDR2 from the germline V gene are MNHEY and SMNVEV (reference sequence). The V end was cut by 5 bases, the J end by 4 bases, with 11 bases between.

Ten or more counts support this clonotype. V usage is TRBV20-1 and J usage is TRBJ2-5; D possibly matches TRBD1 or TRBD2 (6 bases each). Germline V gene data show CDR1 as DFQATT and CDR2 as SNEGSKA (reference sequence). The germline V and J ends were trimmed by 0 bases and 3 bases, with 14 bases remaining between them. The CDR3 length is 15 residues. The CDR3 DNA follows: TGCAGTGCTAGAGATCTCTCGGGGGCAGAAGAGACCCAGTACTTC. As protein: CSARDLSGAEETQYF.

This clonotype turned up a few times. The chain combines TRBV10-1 with TRBJ2-7; TRBD1 is a possible D gene (6 bases). CDR1 WNHNN and CDR2 SYGVQD come from the germline V gene (reference sequence). The CDR3 is 13 residues long. V was cut by 5 bases and J by 6 bases, with 14 bases left in between. The CDR3 protein is CASSTQGISEQYF. CDR3 DNA sequence: TGCGCCAGCAGTACCCAGGGGATTAGCGAGCAGTACTTC.

The J gene is TRBJ2-1, the V gene TRBV6-2 or TRBV6-3; the D is unclear. Trimming shortened V by 5 bases and J by 6 bases, and 14 bases separated the two germline ends. The CDR3 is made up of 14 amino acids. Germline assignment: CDR1 MNHEY and CDR2 SVGEGT. The CDR3 spells CASSGWVTPNEQFF. The CDR3 bases are TGTGCCAGCAGTGGGTGGGTCACCCCCAATGAGCAGTTCTTC.